Below, one T cell receptor (beta chain) is given with its context. A multiplex PCR was run with 60 Vbeta primers and 13 Jbeta primers. Clones were read by immunoSEQ multiplex PCR, and TCRdb kept only the in-frame ones, dropping some. The sample records roughly 66,000 clones, around 61% being singletons. The data were obtained in a study of cytomegalovirus exposure and HLA in healthy donors. On the study more broadly: HLA-typed donors contributed about 85 million unique TCRs, which were held in an early data release.

CDR3 length equals 17 residues. The germline V gene has CDR1 LNHDA and CDR2 SQIVND (reference sequence). The J segment lost 0 bases and the V segment lost 5 bases, leaving 5 bases of the junction unmatched. The genes are TRBV19 and TRBJ2-1; TRBD2 agrees at 12 bases. The receptor's source is a woman between 50 and 59 years old in good health and CMV-seronegative. Sequences were obtained from PBMCs. CDR3 coding DNA: TGTGCCAGTAGTGGACTAGCGGGACCTTTCTCCTACAATGAGCAGTTCTTC. Translation: CASSGLAGPFSYNEQFF.